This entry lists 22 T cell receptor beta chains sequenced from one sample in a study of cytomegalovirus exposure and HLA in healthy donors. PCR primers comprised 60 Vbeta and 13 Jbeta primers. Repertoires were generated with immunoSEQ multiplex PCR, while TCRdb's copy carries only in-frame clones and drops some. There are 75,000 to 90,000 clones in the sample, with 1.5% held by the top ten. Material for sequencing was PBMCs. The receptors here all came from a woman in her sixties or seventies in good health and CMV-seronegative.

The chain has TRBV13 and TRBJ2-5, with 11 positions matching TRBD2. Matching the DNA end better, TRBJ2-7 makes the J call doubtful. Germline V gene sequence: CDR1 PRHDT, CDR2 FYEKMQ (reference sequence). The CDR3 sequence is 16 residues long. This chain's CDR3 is CASSPPTSGNTYEQYF. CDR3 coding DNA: TGTGCCAGCAGCCCCCCGACTAGCGGGAATACCTACGAGCAGTACTTC.

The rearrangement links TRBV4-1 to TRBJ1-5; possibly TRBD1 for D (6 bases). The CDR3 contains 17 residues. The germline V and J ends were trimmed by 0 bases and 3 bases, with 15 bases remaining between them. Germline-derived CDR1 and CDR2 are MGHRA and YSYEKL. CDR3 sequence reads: CASSQDQQGDINQPQHF. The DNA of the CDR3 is TGCGCCAGCAGCCAAGATCAACAGGGAGATATCAATCAGCCCCAGCATTTT.

The CDR3 region is CASSPGQASNYGYTF. The CDR3 DNA follows: TGTGCCAGTAGCCCGGGACAGGCCTCTAACTATGGCTACACCTTC. V gene TRBV19 combines with J gene TRBJ1-2; 8 nucleotides line up with TRBD1. Germline assignment: CDR1 LNHDA and CDR2 SQIVND (reference sequence). The CDR3 is 15 residues long. V gave up 6 bases and J gave up 0 bases; unmatched junction bases: 6. The variable domain in full, completed from reference TRBV19 and TRBJ1-2, reads DGGITQSPKYLFRKEGQNVTLSCEQNLNHDAMYWYRQDPGQGLRLIYYSQIVNDFQKGDIAEGYSVSREKKESFPLTVTSAQKNPTAFYLCASSPGQASNYGYTFGSGTRLTVV.

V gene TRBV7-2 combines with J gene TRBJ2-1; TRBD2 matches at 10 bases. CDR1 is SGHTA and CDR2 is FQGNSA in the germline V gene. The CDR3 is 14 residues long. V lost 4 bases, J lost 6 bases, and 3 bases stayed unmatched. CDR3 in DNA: TGTGCCAGCAGCTCGGCTAGCGGGAGCAATGAGCAGTTCTTC. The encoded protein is CASSSASGSNEQFF.

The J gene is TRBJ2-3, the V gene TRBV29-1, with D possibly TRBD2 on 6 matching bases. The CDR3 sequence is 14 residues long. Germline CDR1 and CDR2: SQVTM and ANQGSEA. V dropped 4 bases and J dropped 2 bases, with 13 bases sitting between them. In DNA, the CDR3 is TGCAGCGTTGGCCAGGACTACGACACAGATACGCAGTATTTT. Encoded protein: CSVGQDYDTDTQYF.

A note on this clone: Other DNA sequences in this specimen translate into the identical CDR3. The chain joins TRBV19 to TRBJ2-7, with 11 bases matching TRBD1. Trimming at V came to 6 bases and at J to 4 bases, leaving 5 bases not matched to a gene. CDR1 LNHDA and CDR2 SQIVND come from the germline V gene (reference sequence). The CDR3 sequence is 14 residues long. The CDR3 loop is CASRGQGVPYEQYF. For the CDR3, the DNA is TGTGCCAGTAGGGGACAGGGGGTACCTTACGAGCAGTACTTC.

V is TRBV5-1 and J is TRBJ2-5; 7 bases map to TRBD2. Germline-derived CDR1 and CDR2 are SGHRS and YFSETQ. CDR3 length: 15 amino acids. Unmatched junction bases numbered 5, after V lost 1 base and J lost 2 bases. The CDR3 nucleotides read TGCGCCAGCAGCTTGTATGCGGGAGTTCAAGAGACCCAGTACTTC. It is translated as CASSLYAGVQETQYF.

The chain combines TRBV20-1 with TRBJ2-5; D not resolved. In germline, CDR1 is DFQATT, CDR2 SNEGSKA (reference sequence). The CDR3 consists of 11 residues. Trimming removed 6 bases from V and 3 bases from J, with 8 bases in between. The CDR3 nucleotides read TGCAGTGCGAGCAGCGAAGAGACCCAGTACTTC. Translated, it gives CSASSEETQYF.

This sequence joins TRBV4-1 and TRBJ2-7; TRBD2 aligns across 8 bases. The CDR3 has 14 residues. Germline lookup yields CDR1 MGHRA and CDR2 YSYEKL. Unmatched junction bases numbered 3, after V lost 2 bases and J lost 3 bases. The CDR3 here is CASSQTSGDYEQYF. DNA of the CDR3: TGCGCCAGCAGCCAAACTAGCGGAGACTACGAGCAGTACTTC.

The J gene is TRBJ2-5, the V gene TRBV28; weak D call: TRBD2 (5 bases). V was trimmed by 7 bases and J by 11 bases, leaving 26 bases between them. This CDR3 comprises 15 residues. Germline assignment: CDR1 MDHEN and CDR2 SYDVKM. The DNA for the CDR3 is TGTGCCAGCACCTTAACGGTGGGCAGAGCCGGGGAGCAGTACTTC. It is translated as CASTLTVGRAGEQYF.

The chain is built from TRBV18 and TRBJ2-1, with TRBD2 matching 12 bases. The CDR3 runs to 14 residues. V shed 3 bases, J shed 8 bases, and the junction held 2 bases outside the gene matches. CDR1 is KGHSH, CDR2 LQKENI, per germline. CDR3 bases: TGTGCCAGCTCACCGACTAGCGGGAGCGATGAGCAGTTCTTC. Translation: CASSPTSGSDEQFF.

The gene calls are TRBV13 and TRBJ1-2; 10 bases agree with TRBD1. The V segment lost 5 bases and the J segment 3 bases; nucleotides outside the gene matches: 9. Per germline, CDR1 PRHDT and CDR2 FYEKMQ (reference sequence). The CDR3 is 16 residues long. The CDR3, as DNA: TGTGCCAGCAGCCCAGCTGCCGGGACAGGGGACTATGGCTACACCTTC. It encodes CASSPAAGTGDYGYTF.

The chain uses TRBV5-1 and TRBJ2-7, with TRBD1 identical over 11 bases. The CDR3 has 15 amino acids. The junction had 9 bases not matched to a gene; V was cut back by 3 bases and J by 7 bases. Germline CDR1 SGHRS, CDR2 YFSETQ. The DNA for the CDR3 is TGCGCCAGCAGCTACACCCTGGGACAGGGGGGAGAGCAGTACTTC. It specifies CASSYTLGQGGEQYF. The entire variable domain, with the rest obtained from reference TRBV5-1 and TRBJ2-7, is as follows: KAGVTQTPRYLIKTRGQQVTLSCSPISGHRSVSWYQQTPGQGLQFLFEYFSETQRNKGNFPGRFSGRQFSNSRSEMNVSTLELGDSALYLCASSYTLGQGGEQYFGPGTRLTVT.

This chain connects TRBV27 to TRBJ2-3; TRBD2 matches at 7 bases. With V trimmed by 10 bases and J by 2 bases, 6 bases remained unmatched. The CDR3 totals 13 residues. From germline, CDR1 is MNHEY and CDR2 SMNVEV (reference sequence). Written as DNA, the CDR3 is TGTGCCATCGGGAGGACCCTCACAGATACGCAGTATTTT. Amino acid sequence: CAIGRTLTDTQYF.

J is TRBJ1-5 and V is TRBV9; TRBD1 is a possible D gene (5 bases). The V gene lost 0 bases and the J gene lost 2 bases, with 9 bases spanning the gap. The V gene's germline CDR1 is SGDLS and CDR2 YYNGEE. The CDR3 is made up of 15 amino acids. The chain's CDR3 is CASSVGGDGNQPQHF. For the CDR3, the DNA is TGTGCCAGCAGCGTAGGGGGGGATGGCAATCAGCCCCAGCATTTT.

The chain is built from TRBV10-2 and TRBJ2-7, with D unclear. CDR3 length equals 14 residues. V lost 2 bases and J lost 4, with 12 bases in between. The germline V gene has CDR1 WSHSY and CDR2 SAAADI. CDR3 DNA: TGCGCCAGCAGTGAGAGACTTCCGCAATACGAGCAGTACTTC. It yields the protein CASSERLPQYEQYF.

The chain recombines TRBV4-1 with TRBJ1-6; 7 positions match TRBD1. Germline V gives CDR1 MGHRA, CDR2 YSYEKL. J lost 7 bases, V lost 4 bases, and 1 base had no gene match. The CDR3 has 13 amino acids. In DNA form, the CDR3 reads TGCGCCAGCAGCCTACAGGGGAATTCACCCCTCCACTTT. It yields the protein CASSLQGNSPLHF.

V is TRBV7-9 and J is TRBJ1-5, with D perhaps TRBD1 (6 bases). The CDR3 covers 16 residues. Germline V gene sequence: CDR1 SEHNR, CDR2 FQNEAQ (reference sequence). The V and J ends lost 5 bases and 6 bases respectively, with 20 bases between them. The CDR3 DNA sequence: TGTGCCAGCAGCCCTAGGGGACACGGCGAGGCTCAGCCCCAGCATTTT. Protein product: CASSPRGHGEAQPQHF.

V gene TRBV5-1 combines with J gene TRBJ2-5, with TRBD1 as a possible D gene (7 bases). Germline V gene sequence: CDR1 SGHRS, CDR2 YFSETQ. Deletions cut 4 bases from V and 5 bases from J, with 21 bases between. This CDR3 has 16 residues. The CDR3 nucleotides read TGCGCCAGCAGCGAGGGGGCGCGGGGAAAAGGGGAGACCCAGTACTTC. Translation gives CASSEGARGKGETQYF.

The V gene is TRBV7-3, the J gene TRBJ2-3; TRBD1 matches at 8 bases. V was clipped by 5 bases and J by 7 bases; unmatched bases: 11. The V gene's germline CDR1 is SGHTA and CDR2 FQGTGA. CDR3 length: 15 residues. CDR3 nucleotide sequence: TGTGCCAGCAGCAGACAGGGGCTTGGGGTGCATACGCAGTATTTT. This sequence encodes CASSRQGLGVHTQYF. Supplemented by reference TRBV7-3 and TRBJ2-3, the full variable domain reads GAGVSQTPSNKVTEKGKYVELRCDPISGHTALYWYRQSLGQGPEFLIYFQGTGAADDSGLPNDRFFAVRPEGSVSTLKIQRTERGDSAVYLCASSRQGLGVHTQYFGPGTRLTVL.

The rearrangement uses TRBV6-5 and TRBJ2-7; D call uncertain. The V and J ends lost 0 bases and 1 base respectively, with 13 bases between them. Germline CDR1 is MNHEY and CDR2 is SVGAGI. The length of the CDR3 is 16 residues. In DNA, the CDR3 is TGTGCCAGCAGTTACTCGTACCAGGCTACATCCTACGAGCAGTACTTC. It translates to CASSYSYQATSYEQYF.

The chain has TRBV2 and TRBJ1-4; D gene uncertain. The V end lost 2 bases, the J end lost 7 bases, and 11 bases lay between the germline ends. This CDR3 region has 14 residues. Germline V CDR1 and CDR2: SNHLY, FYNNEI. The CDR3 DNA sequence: TGTGCCAGCAGTGAAACGGGAATCGGTGAAAAACTGTTTTTT. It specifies CASSETGIGEKLFF. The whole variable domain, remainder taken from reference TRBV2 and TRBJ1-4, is EPEVTQTPSHQVTQMGQEVILRCVPISNHLYFYWYRQILGQKVEFLVSFYNNEISEKSEIFDDQFSVERPDGSNFTLKIRSTKLEDSAMYFCASSETGIGEKLFFGSGTQLSVL.